This TCR beta chain was sequenced in a study of T cell repertoires in cytomegalovirus infection. Study-level background: HLA-B-restricted CMV epitopes that are well studied were used alongside recently identified HLA-C-restricted ones. From public TCR beta signatures came an indication of both CMV infection and matching HLA type. Findings and caveats of the study: Dominating the ex vivo response were TCR beta clonotypes that were CMV-specific and HLA-C-restricted.

To note about this clonotype: What it recognizes is unknown.

Germline V lookup: CDR1 DFQATT, CDR2 SNEGSKA (reference sequence). V dropped 7 bases and J dropped 3; count of bases not matched to a gene: 8. This CDR3 region has 13 residues. TCRdb passed the reads through MiXCR, listing each CDR3 protein once. The sample consists of some 500,000 distinct CDR3 sequences, around 40% of them appearing once. The TCR comes from a human donor in good health (CMV status not recorded). Some clones in this sample may be carry-over from other donors' samples. The sample consisted of cultured PBMCs, taken from culture after CMV antigen stimulation. This chain joins TRBV20-1 and TRBJ1-2; 7 bases match TRBD1. The CDR3 DNA reads TGCAGTGGATCGCCAGGGGGAGACTATGGCTACACCTTC. Its translation: CSGSPGGDYGYTF.